The source of this TCR beta chain is a study of identical twins. V dropped 4 bases and J dropped 0 bases, with 28 bases sitting between them. The germline gives CDR1 LGHNA, CDR2 YNFKEQ. CDR3 length: 21 residues. Study results and caveats: Reduced insertions were recorded for abundant cord blood beta clonotypes, with no such pattern in memory repertoires. Because invariant MAIT and iNKT cells could be present, zero-insertion analyses could be partly confounded.

As concerns this clonotype: Its antigen is as yet unknown.

TCRdb ran MiXCR on the 5' RACE reads and lists one entry per CDR3 protein. Among roughly 500,000 distinct CDR3 sequences listed, roughly 21% were seen once. This same sample was also taken into another study, of T cells expressing NK-cell markers. From that paper: Similarly, these clonotypes led the CD3+CD56-NKG2C+ fraction as well in several donors. Whether the expanded NKG2C+ T cell clones recognized HCMV remained unclear.

Material: CD4+ T cells sorted from blood. This TCR derives from a woman between 18 and 29 years old in good health. This chain links TRBV4-2 with TRBJ1-5; TRBD1 might be the D (5 bases). The CDR3 region has the DNA TGTGCCAGCAGCCCAGATGGGTTCGGATTGGACATGACCCATAGCAATCAGCCCCAGCATTTT. This sequence encodes CASSPDGFGLDMTHSNQPQHF.